This T cell receptor beta chain appears in the sequencing data of a study of CD8 T cells in Susac syndrome. Reverse transcription of roughly 0.45 to 1 ug RNA was performed with random hexamers. The method of amplification for TCR beta CDR3 was immunoSEQ multiplex PCR, covering 54 Vbeta and 13 Jbeta. MiXCR, run by TCRdb on the immunoSEQ multiplex PCR reads, gives a single entry per CDR3 protein. The table has around 190,000 distinct CDR3 sequences, 85% to 95% seen once. With 0 bases removed from V and 6 bases from J, the gap between germline ends came to 11 bases. The CDR3 has 14 amino acids. Germline CDR1 reads MNHEY; CDR2 reads SVGAGI.

The clonotype was recovered from a human donor with multiple sclerosis. The chain uses TRBV6-5 and TRBJ1-1, with D unclear. The specimen was CD8+ T cells from PBMCs. Here the CDR3 reads CASSYSQRMAEAFF. CDR3 in DNA: TGTGCCAGCAGTTACTCTCAGAGGATGGCTGAAGCTTTCTTT.